Listed here are 4 T cell receptor beta chains from one sample, sequenced in a study of T cells in Graves' hyperthyroidism and ophthalmopathy. What was amplified from RNA transcripts were TCR beta CDR3 regions. HTBI primers were the set used in a first-round RT-PCR of the TCR CDR3. Each CDR3 protein gets one entry after TCRdb re-called the multiplex PCR reads with MiXCR. The sample lists around 760,000 distinct CDR3 sequences; around 40% were seen once. Sample: blood. The source is a middle-aged woman with Graves' hyperthyroidism.

Worth noting for this clonotype: This clone may be a read error of a much larger clone one base away. The chain links TRBV6-6 to TRBJ1-2; 7 bases are a match to TRBD1. CDR3 length: 15 residues. CDR1 is MNHNY and CDR2 is SVGAGI in the germline V gene (reference sequence). CDR3 sequence reads: CVSRGDREDHYGYTF. For the CDR3, the DNA is TGTGTCAGCAGGGGAGACAGGGAGGACCACTATGGCTACACCTTC.

This clonotype was seen a few times. One end of the junction is discordant with germline, which a read error may explain. This rearrangement joins TRBV9 to TRBJ2-7; D is unresolved. Germline assignment: CDR1 SGDLS and CDR2 YYNGEE. The CDR3 is made up of 14 amino acids. This CDR3 is CASSQRVGSSEQYF. The DNA of the CDR3 is TGTGCCAGCAGCCAACGAGTAGGGTCCTCCGAGCAGTACTTC.

V gene TRBV15 combines with J gene TRBJ2-5, with 14 positions matching TRBD2. Germline V gene lookup returns CDR1 LNHNV and CDR2 YYDKDF (reference sequence). V shed 5 bases, J shed 5 bases, and the junction held 7 bases outside the gene matches. The CDR3 has 16 amino acids. The CDR3: CATSPGTSGSRETQYF. In DNA form, the CDR3 reads TGTGCCACCAGCCCTGGGACTAGCGGGAGTCGGGAGACCCAGTACTTC.

This clonotype was observed a few times. This sequence joins TRBV19 and TRBJ2-7; perhaps TRBD2 as D (5 bases). The germline CDR1 and CDR2 sequences are LNHDA and SQIVND (reference sequence). The V and J ends lost 1 base and 0 bases respectively, with 10 bases between them. The length of the CDR3 is 15 residues. Written as DNA, the CDR3 is TGTGCCAGTAGTATAGTCGAGGGCGGCTCCTACGAGCAGTACTTC. This encodes CASSIVEGGSYEQYF. Full variable domain (remainder filled in from reference TRBV19 and TRBJ2-7): DGGITQSPKYLFRKEGQNVTLSCEQNLNHDAMYWYRQDPGQGLRLIYYSQIVNDFQKGDIAEGYSVSREKKESFPLTVTSAQKNPTAFYLCASSIVEGGSYEQYFGPGTRLTVT.